Below are 17 T cell receptor beta chains sequenced from a single sample in a study of metastatic and nonmetastatic thyroid tumors. With MiXCR, TCRdb called clones anew from the PCR reads. In the table there are roughly 30,000 clones, about 20% of which are singletons. Every patient underwent thyroid surgery untreated. The sample taken for sequencing was blood. Receptors were obtained from a female donor with papillary thyroid cancer or a benign thyroid nodule (not recorded which). Some clones in this sample may be carry-over from other donors' samples.

This clone was seen at least ten times. The chain recombines TRBV28 with TRBJ2-7; possible D gene TRBD1, 5 bases. V lost 4 bases to trimming and J lost 0 bases, with 16 bases between them. This CDR3 comprises 16 residues. Germline V gene data show CDR1 as MDHEN and CDR2 as SYDVKM. In DNA form, the CDR3 reads TGTGCCAGCAGTTCGGCAGGGCTAAGGAGCTCCTACGAGCAGTACTTC. Translated, it gives CASSSAGLRSSYEQYF.

This clone was observed a few times. V is TRBV27 and J is TRBJ2-7, with 8 bases that match TRBD2. This CDR3 comprises 15 residues. CDR1 MNHEY and CDR2 SMNVEV come from the germline V gene (reference sequence). Trimming cost V 7 bases and J 2 bases; bases outside gene matches: 10. The CDR3 DNA is TGTGCCAGCAAAAACAGCGGGACTAGTCCCTACGAGCAGTACTTC. This gives the protein CASKNSGTSPYEQYF.

By frequency in the sample, this clone is medium-sized. V and J are TRBV6-2 or TRBV6-3 and TRBJ1-5; D uncertain. V dropped 3 bases and J dropped 6 bases, with 9 bases sitting between them. The CDR3 extends over 13 amino acids. Germline CDR1 and CDR2: MNHEY and SVGEGT. The CDR3, as DNA: TGTGCCAGCAGTTATGATTCGGCTCAGCCCCAGCATTTT. Its translation: CASSYDSAQPQHF.

In its sample, this clone was seen many times. The chain employs TRBV7-2 and TRBJ2-7; 9 positions agree with TRBD2. The trim removed 0 bases at V and 6 bases at J, leaving 6 bases unmatched. Germline V gives CDR1 SGHTA, CDR2 FQGNSA. The CDR3 is made up of 15 amino acids. CDR3 bases: TGTGCCAGCAGCTTAGCTAGCGGGAGCTTCGGCGAGCAGTACTTC. Its translation: CASSLASGSFGEQYF.

This clone was counted a few times. The chain combines TRBV2 with TRBJ2-3, with 13 positions matching TRBD2. This CDR3 has 15 residues. Trimming at V came to 7 bases and at J to 4 bases, leaving 5 bases not matched to a gene. From germline, CDR1 is SNHLY and CDR2 FYNNEI. The CDR3 here is CASTWTSGGSDTQYF. DNA of the CDR3: TGTGCCAGCACCTGGACTAGCGGGGGCTCAGATACGCAGTATTTT.

The sample holds a few counts of this clone. A much larger clone sits a single nucleotide away, making a read error possible. The gene calls are TRBV29-1 and TRBJ2-1, with TRBD2 identical over 9 bases. This CDR3 is built from 11 residues. The junction had 4 bases not matched to a gene; V was cut back by 6 bases and J by 10 bases. Germline V gives CDR1 SQVTM, CDR2 ANQGSEA. DNA of the CDR3: TGCAGCGTCGGACTAGCGATCGAGCAGTTCTTC. Its translation is CSVGLAIEQFF.

This clone was recorded many times. The same CDR3 can be traced to other DNA sequences in this sample. The genes are TRBV7-3 and TRBJ2-3; D not certain. CDR1 SGHTA and CDR2 FQGTGA come from the germline V gene. V was cut by 2 bases and J by 0 bases, with 6 bases left in between. The CDR3 extends over 14 amino acids. This CDR3 reads CASSLLGSTDTQYF. Here the CDR3 DNA reads TGTGCCAGCAGCTTACTAGGGAGCACAGATACGCAGTATTTT.

The chain employs TRBV6-1 and TRBJ2-1; D remains unclear. CDR1 is MNHNS, CDR2 SASEGT, per germline. This CDR3 has 16 residues. Trimming left V 2 bases short and J 0 bases short, with 11 bases between. In DNA form, the CDR3 reads TGTGCCAGCAGTGAATTGGGTATTAGCTCCTACAATGAGCAGTTCTTC. This translates into CASSELGISSYNEQFF.

This clone came up a few times. This rearrangement joins TRBV12-3 or TRBV12-4 to TRBJ2-7, with D perhaps matching TRBD1 (6 bases). The ends were cut back, 2 bases at V and 3 bases at J, with 14 bases in the middle. The CDR3 is made up of 15 amino acids. Here the CDR3 DNA reads TGTGCCAGCAGTTTACAAACGGACAGTTACTACGAGCAGTACTTC. The encoded protein is CASSLQTDSYYEQYF.

V is TRBV12-3 or TRBV12-4 and J is TRBJ1-6, with D perhaps TRBD1 (5 bases). This CDR3 spans 12 amino acids. V lost 5 bases and J 9 bases, leaving 8 bases between the germline ends. Here the CDR3 reads CASSTRVSPLHF. Here the CDR3 DNA reads TGTGCCAGCAGTACCAGGGTTTCACCCCTCCACTTT.

This clone was found many times. The chain couples TRBV20-1 to TRBJ2-5; 11 nucleotides agree with TRBD2. The CDR3 has 16 amino acids. V shed 8 bases, J shed 4 bases, and the junction held 15 bases outside the gene matches. CDR1 DFQATT and CDR2 SNEGSKA come from the germline V gene (reference sequence). The CDR3 DNA sequence: TGCAGTCAAGAGGACATTAGCGGGAGGGTACGAGAGACCCAGTACTTC. Amino acid sequence: CSQEDISGRVRETQYF.

This clone was picked up many times. The chain is built from TRBV7-6 and TRBJ2-1, with TRBD2 identical over 13 bases. With V trimmed by 5 bases and J by 2 bases, 6 bases remained unmatched. In germline, CDR1 is SGHVS, CDR2 FNYEAQ. CDR3 length equals 17 residues. The CDR3 here is CASSPRGTSGTYNEQFF. The CDR3, as DNA: TGTGCCAGCAGCCCACGGGGGACTAGCGGGACCTACAATGAGCAGTTCTTC.

This chain uses TRBV6-1 with TRBJ2-3, with a possible D match to TRBD2 (6 bases). The CDR3 is 15 residues long. Deletions cut 4 bases from V and 2 bases from J, with 13 bases between. Per germline, CDR1 MNHNS and CDR2 SASEGT. The CDR3 reads CASSARLRDTDTQYF. CDR3 nucleotide sequence: TGTGCCAGCAGTGCCCGTTTGCGGGACACAGATACGCAGTATTTT.

This clone was observed a few times. The rearrangement joins TRBV12-3 or TRBV12-4 to TRBJ2-3; the D is unclear. V dropped 4 bases and J dropped 4 bases, with 6 bases sitting between them. The CDR3 has 12 amino acids. CDR3 coding DNA: TGTGCCAGCAGTTCCCGGGCAGATACGCAGTATTTT. This sequence encodes CASSSRADTQYF.

This clone was picked up a small number of times. The rearrangement joins TRBV6-4 to TRBJ2-1, with 14 bases that match TRBD2. Germline V gene lookup returns CDR1 MRHNA and CDR2 SNTAGT. With 3 bases clipped from V and 9 bases from J, the junction kept 7 bases outside the gene matches. The CDR3 loop spans 16 amino acids. CDR3 in DNA: TGTGCCAGCAGTGAGGGACTAGCGGGGGTGTTGGCTGAGCAGTTCTTC. Amino acid sequence: CASSEGLAGVLAEQFF.

This clone was found many times. The chain carries TRBV20-1 and TRBJ2-7, with TRBD1 matching over 7 bases. V lost 7 bases, J lost 4 bases, and 7 bases stayed unmatched. CDR3 length equals 12 residues. Germline CDR1 DFQATT, CDR2 SNEGSKA (reference sequence). CDR3: CSGNRGRYEQYF. The CDR3 DNA is TGCAGTGGGAACAGGGGACGGTACGAGCAGTACTTC.

This clone has only a few counts. The chain joins TRBV28 to TRBJ2-7; 7 bases are a match to TRBD1. The CDR3 covers 11 residues. Germline V gene lookup returns CDR1 MDHEN and CDR2 SYDVKM. Trimming removed 11 bases from V and 3 bases from J; junction bases left unmatched: 4. This CDR3 is CAVRDSYEQYF. In DNA form, the CDR3 reads TGTGCCGTCCGGGACAGCTACGAGCAGTACTTC.